This T cell receptor beta chain was recorded in a study of cytomegalovirus exposure and HLA in healthy donors. Regarding the study as a whole: In a later analysis, specific HLA alleles were associated with approximately 16,000 TCR beta sequences at a 0.05 false discovery rate. In a later analysis, HLA-associated TCR beta chains were more clonally expanded than equally common others. In a later analysis, TCR beta V- and J-gene trimming showed a link to a missense DCLRE1C variant.

In regard to this clone: Its cognate antigen is unknown.

60 Vbeta and 13 Jbeta primers were used in PCR. Method: immunoSEQ multiplex PCR; TCRdb's copy keeps in-frame clones and lacks some. The table has approximately 82,000 clones, around 79% seen once; the top ten hold around 1.5%. V dropped 1 base and J dropped 4; count of bases not matched to a gene: 4. Germline V lookup: CDR1 MGHDK, CDR2 SYGVNS. CDR3 length: 16 amino acids. The specimen sequenced was PBMCs. The chain uses TRBV25-1 and TRBJ2-2, with 9 bases fitting TRBD1. This sequence originates from a middle-aged man in good health and CMV-seronegative. The CDR3 DNA is TGTGCCAGCAGTGAATTGACAGGGGGAATCACCGGGGAGCTGTTTTTT. It translates to CASSELTGGITGELFF.